These 29 T cell receptor beta chains share one sample of origin, sequenced in a study of T-cell memory formation after mild COVID-19. One entry per CDR3 protein, called by TCRdb with MiXCR from the 5' RACE reads. The sample has more than 250,000 distinct CDR3 sequences, over 15% seen once; the top ten hold 20% to 25%. The sample was PBMCs or a T cell subset sorted from them (not recorded which). These receptors all stem from a man aged 18-30 years who had mild COVID-19 (a few samples of this study predate the infection). Cell type and time point are not known.

This clonotype was counted a few times. The chain links TRBV6-5 to TRBJ2-3; D is uncertain. The CDR3 sequence is 15 residues long. V lost 3 bases and J lost 3, with 13 bases in between. Germline V lookup: CDR1 MNHEY, CDR2 SVGAGI. The CDR3 sequence is CASSYVLGWTDTQYF. CDR3 nucleotide sequence: TGTGCCAGCAGTTATGTGTTGGGTTGGACAGATACGCAGTATTTT.

The V call is TRBV20-1, the J call TRBJ2-3; 7 bases line up with TRBD2. The V and J ends lost 2 bases and 5 bases, in that order; junction bases with no gene match: 7. This CDR3 spans 14 amino acids. Germline-derived CDR1 and CDR2 are DFQATT and SNEGSKA (reference sequence). The CDR3 DNA follows: TGCAGTGCTAGATATGCGGGGGTGGGAGATACGCAGTATTTT. Residues: CSARYAGVGDTQYF.

The chain couples TRBV7-2 to TRBJ2-3; 12 bases match TRBD2. The germline gives CDR1 SGHTA, CDR2 FQGNSA. J gave up 4 bases and V 0 bases, and 8 bases lay outside the gene matches. CDR3 length equals 18 residues. The CDR3: CASSLAQLAGGVADTQYF. CDR3 coding DNA: TGTGCCAGCAGCTTAGCGCAACTAGCGGGGGGTGTTGCAGATACGCAGTATTTT.

This clonotype was seen a few times. The chain combines TRBV27 with TRBJ2-1, with 8 bases identical to TRBD2. Trimming at V came to 7 bases and at J to 6 bases, leaving 8 bases not matched to a gene. Per germline, CDR1 MNHEY and CDR2 SMNVEV (reference sequence). The CDR3 contains 14 residues. As DNA, the CDR3 is TGTGCCAGCACTCACGGGGGGGGCGGCAATGAGCAGTTCTTC. This codes for CASTHGGGGNEQFF.

This clonotype was recorded once. The gene calls are TRBV5-5 and TRBJ2-5; D may be TRBD1 (6 bases). Trimming took 4 bases from V and 4 from J, leaving 11 bases between them. This CDR3 is 13 amino acids long. Germline V gene data show CDR1 as SGHKS and CDR2 as YYEKEE (reference sequence). The CDR3 loop reads CASSLTRGETQYF. CDR3 coding DNA: TGTGCCAGCAGCCTGACCAGGGGAGAGACCCAGTACTTC.

There are many counts of this clonotype. The rearrangement uses TRBV4-2 and TRBJ2-1; TRBD2 aligns across 13 bases. The CDR3 has 15 residues. Trimming at V came to 3 bases and at J to 6 bases, leaving 2 bases not matched to a gene. The germline V gene has CDR1 LGHNA and CDR2 YNFKEQ. This CDR3 reads CASSQGLAGLNEQFF. The CDR3, as DNA: TGTGCCAGCAGCCAGGGACTAGCGGGACTCAATGAGCAGTTCTTC.

This clonotype was observed a few times. The chain uses TRBV7-8 and TRBJ1-3; D is uncertain. The V gene's germline CDR1 is SGHVS and CDR2 FQNEAQ. The CDR3 runs to 17 residues. Trimming cost V 5 bases and J 2 bases, with 19 bases left between them. The CDR3 here is CASSRCLIRVAGNTIYF. The CDR3 coding sequence is TGTGCCAGCAGCCGATGCCTGATTAGGGTTGCTGGAAACACCATATATTTT.

This rearrangement joins TRBV12-3 or TRBV12-4 to TRBJ1-2; TRBD1 matches at 8 bases. This CDR3 has 13 amino acids. V shed 4 bases, J shed 4 bases, and the junction held 2 bases outside the gene matches. The CDR3 sequence is CASSSGGGYGYTF. For the CDR3, the DNA is TGTGCCAGCAGTTCAGGGGGCGGCTATGGCTACACCTTC.

There are a few counts of this clonotype. The chain couples TRBV19 to TRBJ1-1; D remains unclear. V lost 7 bases and J 1 base, leaving 10 bases between the germline ends. Germline V gene lookup returns CDR1 LNHDA and CDR2 SQIVND (reference sequence). The CDR3 consists of 13 residues. The CDR3 nucleotides read TGTGCCAGTAATCTTCTGGGGAACACTGAAGCTTTCTTT. Translated: CASNLLGNTEAFF.

This clonotype has at least ten counts. V is TRBV7-2 and J is TRBJ2-1; tentatively, D is TRBD2 (6 bases). This CDR3 region has 14 residues. V was pared by 5 bases and J by 4 bases, with 12 bases between. CDR1 is SGHTA, CDR2 FQGNSA, per germline. In nucleotides, the CDR3 is TGTGCCAGCAGCCCGCCGGAGGGGTACAATGAGCAGTTCTTC. Translated, it gives CASSPPEGYNEQFF.

The chain carries TRBV5-1 and TRBJ2-3; 11 bases are a match to TRBD2. Germline V gene data show CDR1 as SGHRS and CDR2 as YFSETQ. The ends lost 4 bases at V and 4 bases at J; junction bases unmatched: 5. The CDR3 is 15 amino acids. In DNA, the CDR3 is TGCGCCAGCAGCGTTAGCGGGGGGGCCCCAGATACGCAGTATTTT. Translation gives CASSVSGGAPDTQYF.

This clonotype has a handful of counts. The chain joins TRBV7-8 to TRBJ2-7, with 7 bases matching TRBD1. This CDR3 contains 13 residues. Germline CDR1 SGHVS, CDR2 FQNEAQ. The J segment lost 7 bases and the V segment lost 3 bases, leaving 6 bases of the junction unmatched. Here the CDR3 DNA reads TGTGCCAGCAGCTTCCGGGACAGCTATGAGCAGTACGTC. Its protein is CASSFRDSYEQYV.

This chain links TRBV6-2 or TRBV6-3 with TRBJ2-7, with no clear D. V was cut by 2 bases and J by 6 bases, with 8 bases left in between. Germline V gene lookup returns CDR1 MNHEY and CDR2 SVGEGT. This CDR3 is built from 12 residues. CDR3 sequence (DNA): TGTGCCAGCAGTTACCCGGGCCCCGAGCAGTACGTC. Translating it yields CASSYPGPEQYV.

The chain links TRBV4-2 to TRBJ1-1; a possible D gene is TRBD1 (5 bases). Germline V gene lookup returns CDR1 LGHNA and CDR2 YNFKEQ. V lost 3 bases to trimming and J lost 4 bases, with 15 bases between them. CDR3 length: 15 residues. CDR3 amino acids: CASSQDLTGTTEAFF. The CDR3 DNA reads as TGTGCCAGCAGCCAGGATCTGACCGGGACCACTGAAGCTTTCTTT.

In this sample, this clonotype turned up a few times. The rearrangement joins TRBV9 to TRBJ2-3; D is unclear. Germline V CDR1 and CDR2: SGDLS, YYNGEE. Trimming took off 4 bases at V and 1 base at J, with 13 bases between the two ends. The CDR3 has 15 residues. The CDR3, as DNA: TGTGCCAGCAGCCCCACTGGACGTGGCACAGATACGCAGTATTTT. Its translation is CASSPTGRGTDTQYF.

This clonotype was seen at least ten times. The V gene is TRBV20-1, the J gene TRBJ1-1; D perhaps matches TRBD1 (5 bases). Germline CDR1 reads DFQATT; CDR2 reads SNEGSKA (reference sequence). The V end lost 1 base, the J end lost 5 bases, and 11 bases lay between the germline ends. This CDR3 is 13 amino acids long. CDR3 in DNA: TGCAGTGCTAGAGGAGAGGGGACGACTGAAGCTTTCTTT. This sequence encodes CSARGEGTTEAFF.

The chain couples TRBV12-3 or TRBV12-4 to TRBJ1-3; D not resolved. V was cut by 6 bases and J by 2 bases, with 14 bases left in between. This CDR3 has 15 residues. The CDR3 sequence: CASSLGWATGNTIYF. In DNA form, the CDR3 reads TGTGCCAGCAGCTTGGGGTGGGCAACTGGAAACACCATATATTTT.

The chain uses TRBV6-2 or TRBV6-3 and TRBJ1-1; D gene ambiguous. The germline V gene has CDR1 MNHEY and CDR2 SVGEGT. Trimming cost V 2 bases and J 0 bases, with 4 bases left between them. This CDR3 has 13 amino acids. CDR3 loop: CASSYLMNTEAFF. In nucleotides, the CDR3 is TGTGCCAGCAGTTACCTCATGAACACTGAAGCTTTCTTT.

This clonotype turned up a few times. The chain joins TRBV7-8 to TRBJ2-7, with 9 bases fitting TRBD1. J was trimmed by 3 bases and V by 5 bases; bases with no gene match: 8. Per germline, CDR1 SGHVS and CDR2 FQNEAQ. This CDR3 has 15 residues. CDR3 DNA sequence: TGTGCCAGCAGCAGTACCGGGACAGGGAGCTACGAGCAGTACTTC. Its translation: CASSSTGTGSYEQYF. The full variable domain, its missing parts supplied by reference TRBV7-8 and TRBJ2-7, is GAGVSQSPRYKVAKRGQDVALRCDPISGHVSLFWYQQALGQGPEFLTYFQNEAQLDKSGLPSDRFFAERPEGSVSTLKIQRTQQEDSAVYLCASSSTGTGSYEQYFGPGTRLTVT.

The chain combines TRBV11-2 with TRBJ2-5; D unresolved. Germline V gives CDR1 SGHAT, CDR2 FQNNGV. Trimming stripped 0 bases from V and 8 bases from J, with 16 bases between. This CDR3 spans 15 amino acids. The CDR3 DNA sequence: TGTGCCAGCAGCTTAGATCCGGGCGACCGAGGTACCCAGTACTTC. Translating it yields CASSLDPGDRGTQYF.

This chain connects TRBV5-1 to TRBJ1-6; D uncertain. Trimming removed 0 bases at V and 10 bases at J, with 14 bases between. The CDR3 totals 15 residues. CDR1 is SGHRS, CDR2 YFSETQ, per germline. The CDR3 DNA reads as TGCGCCAGCAGCTTGGCGCAGGTGTCAGGCTCACCCCTCCACTTT. Protein product: CASSLAQVSGSPLHF.

The rearrangement joins TRBV19 to TRBJ2-2; D might be TRBD2 (5 bases). The CDR3 loop spans 16 amino acids. The germline V gene encodes CDR1 LNHDA and CDR2 SQIVND (reference sequence). V lost 3 bases and J lost 2, with 13 bases in between. In nucleotides, the CDR3 is TGTGCCAGTAGTATGGTGGCCGGGATAAACACCGGGGAGCTGTTTTTT. Translating it yields CASSMVAGINTGELFF.

The gene calls are TRBV5-1 and TRBJ2-3; D tentatively reads TRBD1 or TRBD2 (5 bases each). The CDR3 contains 16 residues. Germline CDR1 and CDR2: SGHRS and YFSETQ. V lost 5 bases, J lost 0 bases, and 16 bases lay in between. CDR3 region: CASRVRGQSSTDTQYF. The CDR3 DNA is TGCGCCAGCAGGGTCCGGGGCCAGTCTAGCACAGATACGCAGTATTTT.

There are a few counts of this clonotype. The rearrangement links TRBV7-9 to TRBJ2-5, with D perhaps TRBD1 (5 bases). Trimming stripped 1 base from V and 4 bases from J, with 10 bases between. In germline, CDR1 is SEHNR, CDR2 FQNEAQ (reference sequence). The CDR3 totals 14 residues. In DNA form, the CDR3 reads TGTGCCAGCAGCTTAGGCAGGGAAGGAGAGACCCAGTACTTC. It specifies CASSLGREGETQYF.

The chain has TRBV7-2 and TRBJ1-1; TRBD1 might be the D (5 bases). The CDR3 runs to 17 residues. Trimming took off 3 bases at V and 6 bases at J, with 23 bases between the two ends. CDR1 SGHTA and CDR2 FQGNSA come from the germline V gene. The CDR3 DNA follows: TGTGCCAGCAGCTTTGGGGCAATTATCACCGAGGACGCTGAAGCTTTCTTT. Its translation is CASSFGAIITEDAEAFF. The full variable domain, its missing parts supplied by reference TRBV7-2 and TRBJ1-1, is GAGVSQSPSNKVTEKGKDVELRCDPISGHTALYWYRQSLGQGLEFLIYFQGNSAPDKSGLPSDRFSAERTGGSVSTLTIQRTQQEDSAVYLCASSFGAIITEDAEAFFGQGTRLTVV.

This clonotype was picked up one time. This rearrangement joins TRBV4-3 to TRBJ1-3; D uncertain. V lost 0 bases and J 0 bases, leaving 15 bases between the germline ends. CDR1 and CDR2 from the germline V gene are LGHNA and YSLEER. This CDR3 is 18 amino acids long. CDR3 sequence: CASSQDREAGVSGNTIYF. CDR3 DNA: TGCGCCAGCAGCCAAGATCGGGAGGCTGGAGTCTCTGGAAACACCATATATTTT.

This clonotype came up a few times. This chain links TRBV29-1 with TRBJ1-1; D not certain. The CDR3 has 13 amino acids. Germline V gives CDR1 SQVTM, CDR2 ANQGSEA. V shed 4 bases and J shed 4 bases, with 13 bases lying between them. The CDR3 DNA reads TGCAGCGTTGCTGGGGTGCTGAGCACTGAAGCTTTCTTT. Its translation: CSVAGVLSTEAFF.

In its sample, this clonotype was seen a few times. The chain joins TRBV5-6 to TRBJ2-7; D is unresolved. V lost 0 bases and J 3 bases, leaving 13 bases between the germline ends. Germline lookup yields CDR1 SGHDT and CDR2 YYEEEE. This CDR3 is built from 15 residues. CDR3: CASSLARGGIYEQYV. CDR3 nucleotide sequence: TGTGCCAGCAGCTTGGCCAGAGGTGGAATCTACGAGCAGTACGTC.

This clonotype was found a few times. The chain joins TRBV11-2 to TRBJ2-7, with D possibly TRBD1 on 7 matching bases. The CDR3 length is 14 residues. Per germline, CDR1 SGHAT and CDR2 FQNNGV. V was pared by 5 bases and J by 4 bases, with 15 bases between. CDR3 sequence reads: CASSPRRGPYEQYV. The CDR3 DNA is TGTGCCAGCAGCCCCCGGAGGGGGCCATACGAGCAGTACGTC.